Listed below are T cell receptor beta chains from one sample, sequenced in a study of T-cell reconstitution after alpha-beta-depleted transplantation in children. Using its own MiXCR run on the PCR reads, TCRdb lists one record per CDR3 protein. This sample has 600,000 to 700,000 distinct CDR3 sequences, with around 17% found just once. The sequencing here drew on PBMCs from the stem cell graft donor, taken from the stem cell graft. The receptors were sampled from a human donor who donated a stem cell graft to a child with acute myeloid leukemia. CDR3s include the opening cysteine and the closing phenylalanine or tryptophan. A D gene is named only where the DNA matches it firmly. Only part of the rows carry a size: once, few, many, or a class if the clone is expanded.

>few|TRBD2|TRBV4-2|TRBJ2-2
TGTGCCAGCAGCCAAGGACTAGCGGGGCCCGGGGAGCTGTTTTTT
CASSQGLAGPGELFF
>many|TRBD2|TRBV29-1|TRBJ2-3
TGCAGCGTTGAATCGCCTAGCGGGGGTAGGGCAGATACGCAGTATTTT
CSVESPSGGRADTQYF
>many|TRBD2|TRBV4-3|TRBJ2-7
TGCGCCAGCAGCCCGTTCCTAGCGGGGACCTACGAGCAGTACTTC
CASSPFLAGTYEQYF
>-|-|TRBV5-6|TRBJ2-1
TGTGCCAGCAGCTCCGGGGTCGGCAGGGAGCAGTTCTTC
CASSSGVGREQFF
>-|TRBD2|TRBV11-1|TRBJ2-5
TGTGCCAGCAGCTACGGGCCTAGCGGGGTAGGCGGGCAAGGAGAGACCCAGTACTTC
CASSYGPSGVGGQGETQYF
>many|TRBD2|TRBV10-3|TRBJ2-6
TGTGCCATCAGTGAGCCGGGGGAGGGCGGCTTTGGGGCCAACGTCCTGACTTTC
CAISEPGEGGFGANVLTF
>-|-|TRBV7-9|TRBJ1-1
TGTGCCAGCAGCTTAGTGATGAGTACTGAAGCTTTCTTT
CASSLVMSTEAFF
>many|-|TRBV7-2|TRBJ2-1
TGTGCCAGCAGCTTAGAGGGACGGTTTTACAATGAGCAGTTCTTC
CASSLEGRFYNEQFF
>-|-|TRBV12-3/TRBV12-4|TRBJ2-2
TGTGCCAGCAGTTCAGCATCCGTTGGTACCGGGGAGCTGTTTTTT
CASSSASVGTGELFF
>-|TRBD2|TRBV9|TRBJ2-3
TGTGCCAGCAGTCGCCGCGGGGGGGGCATTTCACAAGATACGCAGTATTTT
CASSRRGGGISQDTQYF
>many|-|TRBV10-3|TRBJ2-3
TGTGCCATCAGTGAGCCGAGTCGGGGCACAGATACGCAGTATTTT
CAISEPSRGTDTQYF
>few|TRBD2|TRBV6-2/TRBV6-3|TRBJ2-1
TGTGCCAGGCGTTCCGGGACTAGCGGGGGGATCTACAATGAGCAGTTCTTC
CARRSGTSGGIYNEQFF
>many|-|TRBV20-1|TRBJ1-4
TGCAGTGCTAGAGGCTACAAACTGTTTTTT
CSARGYKLFF
>few|-|TRBV4-3|TRBJ1-2
TGCGCCAGCAGCCAAGAAGGCTGGGGGTCCGGGAGTGGCTACACCTTC
CASSQEGWGSGSGYTF
>-|TRBD1|TRBV5-6|TRBJ1-1
TGTGCCAGCAGCTGGGGGACAGTATTGAACACTGAAGCTTTCTTT
CASSWGTVLNTEAFF
>-|TRBD2|TRBV20-1|TRBJ2-3
TGCAGTGCTACTCTATACCAGGGGACTAGCGGGGCGGCTAGCACAGATACGCAGTATTTT
CSATLYQGTSGAASTDTQYF
>many|TRBD2|TRBV20-1|TRBJ2-3
TGCAGTGCCACCACGACTAGCGGGGTTACAGATACGCAGTATTTT
CSATTTSGVTDTQYF
>few|TRBD1|TRBV25-1|TRBJ2-1
TGTGCCAGCACCGCCCATGGACAGGTCTACAATGAGCAGTTCTTC
CASTAHGQVYNEQFF
>many|-|TRBV20-1|TRBJ1-1
TGCAGTGCTAGAGCCGACACCATGAACACTGAAGCTTTCTTT
CSARADTMNTEAFF
>-|TRBD1|TRBV7-9|TRBJ2-1
TGTGCCAGCAGCCGGGGGACAGGGGTAACGGATGAGCAGTTCTTC
CASSRGTGVTDEQFF
>few|-|TRBV10-3|TRBJ1-1
TGTGCCATCAGTGGCAGTGTGAACACTGAAGCTTTCTTT
CAISGSVNTEAFF
>many|TRBD2|TRBV29-1|TRBJ2-1
TGCAGCGTACCTTCTCTAGCGGGGGGACCTTACAATGAGCAGTTCTTC
CSVPSLAGGPYNEQFF
>-|-|TRBV7-8|TRBJ1-2
TGTGCCAGCACCCTTAGTCGAGGACAGTTTCGATCAGGCTACACCTTC
CASTLSRGQFRSGYTF
>many|TRBD2|TRBV6-4|TRBJ2-3
TGTGCCAGCAGTGAGCGGGGGGGCACAGATACGCAGTATTTT
CASSERGGTDTQYF
>many|TRBD2|TRBV7-2|TRBJ2-5
TGTGCCAGCAGCTTTGGGGGGGGGGAGAAAGAGACCCAGTACTTC
CASSFGGGEKETQYF
>-|-|TRBV6-6|TRBJ2-5
TGTGCCAGCAGTTCTTACGTCCAAGAGACCCAGTACTTC
CASSSYVQETQYF
>many|-|TRBV29-1|TRBJ1-1
TGCAGCGTTGAGGGACGAATCGGGAACACTGAAGCTTTCTTT
CSVEGRIGNTEAFF
>few|TRBD2|TRBV3-1|TRBJ2-1
TGTGCCAGCAGCCAGTCTAGCGGGGGCTACAATGAGCAGTTCTTC
CASSQSSGGYNEQFF
>few|-|TRBV6-2/TRBV6-3|TRBJ2-7
TGTGCCAGCAGTTACCGGGACAACTCCTACGAGCAGTACTTC
CASSYRDNSYEQYF
>many|-|TRBV20-1|TRBJ1-2
TGCAGTGCTAGGGGGCAAGGTGCTGGCTACACCTTC
CSARGQGAGYTF
>few|TRBD1|TRBV12-3/TRBV12-4|TRBJ2-2
TGTGCCAGCAGTCCCACAGGGGGCCGGACCGGGGAGCTGTTTTTT
CASSPTGGRTGELFF
>-|-|TRBV10-3|TRBJ1-5
TGTGCCATCAACAGCCAGGGAGAGAATCAGCCCCAGCATTTT
CAINSQGENQPQHF
>many|-|TRBV5-6|TRBJ1-2
TGTGCCAGCAGCTTGGAGGAATTACGGGAGGGCTACACCTTC
CASSLEELREGYTF
>many|-|TRBV21-1|TRBJ1-4
TGTGCCAGCAGCAAACAGGGTAGCGGAAAACTGTTTTTT
CASSKQGSGKLFF
>many|-|TRBV5-5|TRBJ2-1
TGTGCCAGCAGCTTGATCCGGGAAGGGCTTGAGCAGTTCTTC
CASSLIREGLEQFF
>-|-|TRBV5-6|TRBJ1-2
TGTGCCAGCAGCTTGGTCCCCCGAACTGACACCTTC
CASSLVPRTDTF
>few|-|TRBV7-3|TRBJ2-6
TGTGCCAGCAGCTTAAATGGCGGTAACTCTGGGGCCAACGTCCTGACTTTC
CASSLNGGNSGANVLTF
>many|TRBD2|TRBV20-1|TRBJ2-7
TGCAGTGCTAGAGATGGAGCGGGGGGGTCCTACGAGCAGTACTTC
CSARDGAGGSYEQYF
>many|-|TRBV20-1|TRBJ2-3
TGCAGTGCTAGAGATCAGGGGTACACAGATACGCAGTATTTT
CSARDQGYTDTQYF
>few|TRBD1|TRBV11-1|TRBJ1-2
TGTGCCAGCAGCAGGGCACCCCCGATATGGGGAACTGGACAGGGGTCGATTCGCTACACCTTC
CASSRAPPIWGTGQGSIRYTF
>many|-|TRBV24-1|TRBJ2-7
TGTGCCACCAGTGATTTGGGGAGCGACGAGCAGTACTTC
CATSDLGSDEQYF
>-|-|TRBV28|TRBJ2-5
TGTGCCAGCGTAGGGGCCCCTAAAGAGACCCAGTACTTC
CASVGAPKETQYF
>-|TRBD1|TRBV7-8|TRBJ1-1
TGTGCCAGCAGCTTAAGTCAAGACAGGGGGCGTACCTATCTGAGTGCTTTCTTT
CASSLSQDRGRTYLSAFF
>-|TRBD1|TRBV12-3/TRBV12-4|TRBJ2-7
TGTGCCAGCAGTCCTCCGGGACAGCGCAGGGAGCAGTACTTC
CASSPPGQRREQYF
>few|-|TRBV12-3/TRBV12-4|TRBJ2-3
TGTGCCAGCAGCTCCCCAGGTGCAGTCAAGGATACGCAGTATTTT
CASSSPGAVKDTQYF
>-|TRBD2|TRBV20-1|TRBJ2-7
TGCTGTGCTAGAGATAGAGGACTAGCGGGGAACTCCTACGAGCAGTACTTC
CCARDRGLAGNSYEQYF
>few|-|TRBV20-1|TRBJ1-2
TGCAGTGCCAAGGGAAAGGAACCCCCCCTGAATGGCTACACCTTC
CSAKGKEPPLNGYTF